Listed below are T cell receptor beta chains from one sample, sequenced in a study of T cell responses to AZD1222 COVID-19 vaccine. TCRdb keeps only in-frame clones here, not all; method: immunoSEQ multiplex PCR. The table lists roughly 49,000 clones, roughly 80% of them singletons. The sequencing used peripheral blood, collected on day 0 of AZD1222 vaccination. The receptors derive from an adult in good health. Both conserved end residues are part of each CDR3. D genes are given only for firm matches. Some rows mark clone size as missing; the rest say once, few, many or name a class of expanded clone.

>NA|TRBV11-3|TRBJ2-1|NA
CASSLGGAGSYNEQFF
TGTGCCAGCAGCTTAGGAGGGGCAGGGTCATACAATGAGCAGTTCTTC
>once|TRBV15|TRBJ2-2|NA
CATSRIPGELFF
TGTGCCACCAGCAGAATACCCGGGGAGCTGTTTTTT
>NA|TRBV7-2|TRBJ1-2|NA
CASSLDRVNYGYTF
TGTGCCAGCAGCTTAGACAGGGTGAACTATGGCTACACCTTC
>NA|TRBV24-1|TRBJ2-5|NA
CATSDLAETQYF
TGTGCCACCAGTGATTTGGCGGAGACCCAGTACTTC
>NA|TRBV7-9|TRBJ2-1|NA
CASSRGETAVNEQFF
TGTGCCAGCAGCAGAGGGGAAACAGCGGTCAATGAGCAGTTCTTC
>NA|TRBV7-2|TRBJ2-1|TRBD1
CASSLVGTGTEQFF
TGTGCCAGCAGCTTAGTCGGAACCGGGACAGAACAGTTCTTC
>NA|TRBV5-3|TRBJ1-1|NA
CARSDDKMNTEAFF
TGTGCCAGAAGCGATGATAAGATGAACACTGAAGCTTTCTTT
>NA|TRBV6-2/TRBV6-3|TRBJ1-5|NA
CASSTSPPQPQHF
TGTGCCAGCAGTACGAGCCCCCCTCAGCCCCAGCATTTT
>NA|TRBV12-3/TRBV12-4|TRBJ1-1|NA
CASSLGVNTEAFF
TGTGCCAGCAGTTTGGGGGTTAACACTGAAGCTTTCTTT
>NA|TRBV4-2|TRBJ1-3|NA
CASSQDWKSGNTIYF
TGTGCCAGCAGCCAAGACTGGAAGTCTGGAAACACCATATATTTT
>NA|TRBV7-9|TRBJ1-1|TRBD1
CASSPASGQGAAEAFF
TGTGCCAGCAGCCCCGCGTCTGGACAGGGGGCGGCTGAAGCTTTCTTT
>NA|TRBV27|TRBJ2-3|NA
CASSLKRTDTQYF
TGTGCCAGCAGTTTGAAACGCACAGATACGCAGTATTTT
>NA|TRBV10-2|TRBJ1-6|NA
CASSESRGGSPLHF
TGCGCCAGCAGTGAGTCTAGAGGGGGTTCACCCCTCCACTTT
>NA|TRBV7-2|TRBJ2-1|TRBD2
CASSLVAGARDEQFF
TGTGCCAGCAGCTTAGTAGCGGGAGCCAGGGATGAGCAGTTCTTC
>NA|TRBV6-5|TRBJ2-5|NA
CASSNPGHGETQYF
TGTGCCAGCAGTAATCCGGGACACGGAGAGACCCAGTACTTC
>NA|TRBV3-1/TRBV3-2|TRBJ1-6|TRBD1
CASSLTGGGNSPLHF
TGTGCCAGCAGCCTGACAGGGGGGGGTAATTCACCCCTCCACTTT
>NA|TRBV5-1|TRBJ1-1|NA
CASSLGSGRGVNTEAFF
TGCGCCAGCAGCTTGGGGTCAGGGCGAGGGGTGAACACTGAAGCTTTCTTT
>NA|TRBV4-2|TRBJ1-1|NA
CASSHGGEFGTEAFF
TGTGCCAGCAGCCACGGGGGAGAGTTTGGAACTGAAGCTTTCTTT
>NA|TRBV2|TRBJ1-1|NA
CASSLTPMNTEAFF
TGTGCCAGCAGTCTCACACCCATGAACACTGAAGCTTTCTTT
>once|TRBV5-1|TRBJ1-5|NA
CASSSGQNQPQHF
TGCGCCAGCAGCTCGGGACAAAATCAGCCCCAGCATTTT
>NA|TRBV2|TRBJ1-6|NA
CASSGGGTSSYNSPLHF
TGTGCCAGCAGTGGGGGCGGGACTAGCTCCTATAATTCACCCCTCCACTTT
>NA|TRBV5-4|TRBJ2-7|NA
CASSLNLGSYEQYF
TGTGCCAGCAGCTTGAACCTGGGCTCCTACGAGCAGTACTTC
>NA|TRBV14|TRBJ1-6|TRBD1
CASSQEWTGSSPLHF
TGTGCCAGCAGCCAAGAGTGGACAGGGAGTTCACCCCTCCACTTT
>NA|TRBV6-2/TRBV6-3|TRBJ1-2|TRBD1
CASSPDRVGRYGYTF
TGTGCCAGCAGCCCCGACAGGGTCGGTCGCTATGGCTACACCTTC
>NA|TRBV9|TRBJ2-5|NA
CASSVSGQETQYF
TGTGCCAGCAGCGTTTCGGGTCAAGAGACCCAGTACTTC
>NA|TRBV3-1/TRBV3-2|TRBJ2-2|NA
CASSQVPETGELFF
TGTGCCAGCAGCCAAGTACCCGAAACCGGGGAGCTGTTTTTT
>NA|TRBV19|TRBJ2-3|NA
CASCHQGTDTQYF
TGTGCCAGTTGCCACCAGGGCACAGATACGCAGTATTTT
>NA|TRBV7-2|TRBJ2-1|TRBD2
CASSPRVSGSYNKQFF
TGTGCCAGCAGCCCCCGGGTTAGCGGGTCCTACAATAAGCAGTTCTTC
>NA|TRBV11-2|TRBJ2-7|NA
CASSWSYEQYF
TGTGCCAGCAGCTGGAGCTACGAGCAGTACTTC
>once|TRBV7-2|TRBJ2-7|NA
CASSLAQGYEQYF
TGTGCCAGCAGCTTAGCACAGGGCTACGAGCAGTACTTC
>NA|TRBV2|TRBJ1-1|NA
CASMREGGTEAFF
TGTGCCAGCATGAGGGAGGGGGGGACTGAAGCTTTCTTT
>NA|TRBV7-6|TRBJ2-1|NA
CASSLARSNEQFF
TGTGCCAGCAGCTTAGCCCGGTCAAATGAGCAGTTCTTC
>NA|TRBV27|TRBJ2-3|NA
CASRYTDTQYF
TGTGCCAGCAGATACACAGATACGCAGTATTTT
>NA|TRBV6-5|TRBJ1-1|NA
CASSPDKNTEAFF
TGTGCCAGCAGCCCCGACAAGAACACTGAAGCTTTCTTT
>NA|TRBV3-1/TRBV3-2|TRBJ1-3|NA
CASSQTRGDGNTIYF
TGTGCCAGCAGCCAAACGCGGGGTGACGGAAACACCATATATTTT
>NA|TRBV27|TRBJ2-1|TRBD2
CASRTSGGVEQFF
TGTGCCAGCAGGACTAGCGGGGGGGTTGAGCAGTTCTTC
>NA|TRBV6-6|TRBJ2-3|TRBD2
CASSSPTAGTDTQYF
TGTGCCAGCAGTTCCCCGACAGCGGGGACAGATACGCAGTATTTT
>few|TRBV2|TRBJ1-1|NA
CASILQGNTEAFF
TGTGCCAGCATCCTACAGGGGAACACTGAAGCTTTCTTT
>few|TRBV28|TRBJ1-6|NA
CASVVGGSSYNSPLHF
TGTGCCAGCGTCGTGGGGGGGAGCTCCTATAATTCACCCCTCCACTTT
>NA|TRBV5-1|TRBJ2-7|TRBD2
CASSLVSGRAGEQYF
TGCGCCAGCAGCTTGGTTAGCGGGAGGGCTGGCGAGCAGTACTTC
>NA|TRBV3-1/TRBV3-2|TRBJ1-2|TRBD1
CASSQSQGALSYGYTF
TGTGCCAGCAGCCAATCCCAGGGGGCGTTAAGCTATGGCTACACCTTC
>NA|TRBV5-1|TRBJ1-1|NA
CASSLMGFMNTEAFF
TGCGCCAGCAGCTTGATGGGGTTTATGAACACTGAAGCTTTCTTT
>NA|TRBV14|TRBJ1-1|NA
CASSQEIKGTEAFF
TGTGCCAGCAGCCAAGAAATCAAGGGAACTGAAGCTTTCTTT
>few|TRBV28|TRBJ2-1|TRBD2
CASSFTPGLAGGNNEQFF
TGTGCCAGCAGTTTCACCCCGGGACTAGCGGGAGGTAACAATGAGCAGTTCTTC
>NA|TRBV11-1|TRBJ1-1|NA
CASRNDLNTEAFF
TGTGCCAGCAGGAATGACTTGAACACTGAAGCTTTCTTT
>NA|TRBV6-5|TRBJ2-7|NA
CASSKLTGTYEQYF
TGTGCCAGCAGTAAACTGACGGGAACCTACGAGCAGTACTTC
>NA|TRBV5-6|TRBJ2-3|TRBD2
CASSPWTSGVSTDTQYF
TGTGCCAGCAGCCCATGGACTAGCGGGGTGAGCACAGATACGCAGTATTTT
>NA|TRBV7-9|TRBJ1-2|NA
CASSLGSRGDYGYTF
TGTGCCAGCAGCCTCGGCTCGAGGGGGGACTATGGCTACACCTTC
>NA|TRBV3-1/TRBV3-2|TRBJ2-7|TRBD2
CASSQESLAGPTYEQYF
TGTGCCAGCAGCCAAGAGAGTCTAGCGGGGCCCACCTACGAGCAGTACTTC
>NA|TRBV19|TRBJ1-5|NA
CASSIRPPGNQPQHF
TGTGCCAGTAGTATAAGGCCCCCGGGCAATCAGCCCCAGCATTTT